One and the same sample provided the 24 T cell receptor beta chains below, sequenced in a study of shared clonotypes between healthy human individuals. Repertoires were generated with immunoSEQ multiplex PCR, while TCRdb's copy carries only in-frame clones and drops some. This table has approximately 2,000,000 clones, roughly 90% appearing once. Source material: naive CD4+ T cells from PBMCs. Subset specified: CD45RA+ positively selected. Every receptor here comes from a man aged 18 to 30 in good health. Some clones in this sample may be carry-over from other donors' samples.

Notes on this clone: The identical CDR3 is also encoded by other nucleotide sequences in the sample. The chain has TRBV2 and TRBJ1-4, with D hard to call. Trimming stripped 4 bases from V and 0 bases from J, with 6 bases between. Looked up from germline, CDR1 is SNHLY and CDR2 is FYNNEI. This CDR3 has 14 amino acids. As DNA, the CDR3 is TGTGCCAGCAGTGGACAAGCAACTAATGAAAAACTGTTTTTT. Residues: CASSGQATNEKLFF.

Written as DNA, the CDR3 is TGTGCCAGTGGAGGGGACGGGGAGCTGTTTTTT. Its translation: CASGGDGELFF. The rearrangement uses TRBV2 and TRBJ2-2; the D gene is possibly TRBD2 (6 bases). CDR1 and CDR2 (germline): SNHLY, FYNNEI. V was clipped by 9 bases and J by 7 bases, with 9 bases between them. This CDR3 is 11 amino acids long.

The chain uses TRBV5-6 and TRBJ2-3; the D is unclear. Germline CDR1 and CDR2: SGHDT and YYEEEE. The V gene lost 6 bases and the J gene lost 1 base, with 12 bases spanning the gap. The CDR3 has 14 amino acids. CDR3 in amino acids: CASKGIFGTDTQYF. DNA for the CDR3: TGTGCCAGCAAAGGTATCTTCGGCACAGATACGCAGTATTTT.

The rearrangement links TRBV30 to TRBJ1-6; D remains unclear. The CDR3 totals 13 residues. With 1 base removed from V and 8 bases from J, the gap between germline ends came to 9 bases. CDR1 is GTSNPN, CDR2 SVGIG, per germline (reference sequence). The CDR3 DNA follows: TGTGCCTGGAGTGGAGTCCTAGATTCACCCCTCCACTTT. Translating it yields CAWSGVLDSPLHF.

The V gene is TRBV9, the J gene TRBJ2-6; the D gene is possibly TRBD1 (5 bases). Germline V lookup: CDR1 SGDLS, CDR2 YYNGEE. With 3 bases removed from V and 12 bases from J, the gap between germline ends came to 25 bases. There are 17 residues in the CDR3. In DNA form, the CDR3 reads TGTGCCAGCAGCGCCCCAGAGCTCTGGGGCCCGACGACCGTCCTGACTTTC. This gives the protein CASSAPELWGPTTVLTF.

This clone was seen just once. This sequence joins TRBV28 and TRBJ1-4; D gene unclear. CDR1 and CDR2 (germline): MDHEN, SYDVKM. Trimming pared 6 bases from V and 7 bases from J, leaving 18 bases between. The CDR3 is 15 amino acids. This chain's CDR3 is CASRPEGRTREKLFF. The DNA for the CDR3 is TGTGCCAGCAGACCGGAAGGACGGACTCGTGAAAAACTGTTTTTT.

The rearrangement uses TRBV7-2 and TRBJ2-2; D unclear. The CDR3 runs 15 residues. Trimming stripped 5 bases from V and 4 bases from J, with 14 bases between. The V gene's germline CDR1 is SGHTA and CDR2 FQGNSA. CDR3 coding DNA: TGTGCCAGCAGCCCCGTTTCGGTAGGCACCGGGGAGCTGTTTTTT. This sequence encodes CASSPVSVGTGELFF.

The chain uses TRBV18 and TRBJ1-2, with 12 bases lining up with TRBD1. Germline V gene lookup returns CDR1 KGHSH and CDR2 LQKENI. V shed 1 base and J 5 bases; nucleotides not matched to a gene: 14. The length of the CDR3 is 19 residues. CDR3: CASSPQQSGQGAGRYGYTF. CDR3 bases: TGTGCCAGCTCACCACAGCAATCGGGACAGGGGGCTGGACGGTATGGCTACACCTTC.

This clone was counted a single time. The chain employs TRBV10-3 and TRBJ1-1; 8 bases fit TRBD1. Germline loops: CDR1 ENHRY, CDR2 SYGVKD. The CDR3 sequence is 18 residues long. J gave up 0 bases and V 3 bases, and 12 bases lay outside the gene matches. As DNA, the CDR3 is TGTGCCATCAGTGAAGGACAGGGTTCCCAGGGCATGAACACTGAAGCTTTCTTT. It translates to CAISEGQGSQGMNTEAFF.

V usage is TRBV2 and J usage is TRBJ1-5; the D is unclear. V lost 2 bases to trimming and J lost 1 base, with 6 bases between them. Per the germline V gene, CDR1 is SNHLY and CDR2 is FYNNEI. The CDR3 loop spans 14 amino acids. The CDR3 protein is CASSESVSNQPQHF. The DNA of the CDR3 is TGTGCCAGCAGTGAATCAGTGAGCAATCAGCCCCAGCATTTT.

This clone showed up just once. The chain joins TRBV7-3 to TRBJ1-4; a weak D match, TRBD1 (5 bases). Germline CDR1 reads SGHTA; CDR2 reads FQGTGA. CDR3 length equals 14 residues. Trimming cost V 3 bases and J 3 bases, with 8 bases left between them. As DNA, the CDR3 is TGTGCCAGCAGCTTTACAGGTCCTAATGAAAAACTGTTTTTT. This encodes CASSFTGPNEKLFF.

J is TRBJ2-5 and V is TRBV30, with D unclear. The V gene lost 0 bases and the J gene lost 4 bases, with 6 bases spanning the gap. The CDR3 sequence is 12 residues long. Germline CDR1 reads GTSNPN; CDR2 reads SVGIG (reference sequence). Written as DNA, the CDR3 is TGTGCCTGGAGTGTTTCCACAGAGACCCAGTACTTC. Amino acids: CAWSVSTETQYF.

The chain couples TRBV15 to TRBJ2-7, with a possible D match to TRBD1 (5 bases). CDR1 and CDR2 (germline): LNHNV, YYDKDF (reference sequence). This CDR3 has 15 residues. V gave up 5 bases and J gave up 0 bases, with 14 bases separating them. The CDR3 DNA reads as TGTGCCACCAGCTGGGCCCAGGGAAGCTCCTACGAGCAGTACTTC. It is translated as CATSWAQGSSYEQYF. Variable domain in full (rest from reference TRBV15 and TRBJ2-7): DAMVIQNPRYQVTQFGKPVTLSCSQTLNHNVMYWYQQKSSQAPKLLFHYYDKDFNNEADTPDNFQSRRPNTSFCFLDIRSPGLGDTAMYLCATSWAQGSSYEQYFGPGTRLTVT.

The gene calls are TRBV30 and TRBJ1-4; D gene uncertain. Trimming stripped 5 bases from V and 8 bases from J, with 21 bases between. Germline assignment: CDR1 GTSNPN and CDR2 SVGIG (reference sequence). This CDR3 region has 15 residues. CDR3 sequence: CAWGERAVSLEKLFF. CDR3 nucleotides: TGTGCCTGGGGTGAGCGGGCTGTATCTTTGGAAAAACTGTTTTTT.

The CDR3: CASSQSGDGYTF. The CDR3 DNA reads TGCGCCAGCAGTCAATCAGGGGATGGCTACACCTTC. The rearrangement uses TRBV23-1 and TRBJ1-2, with D possibly being TRBD1 (5 bases). TRBV23-1 belongs to the ORF category, with a function that is uncertain. V was trimmed by 0 bases and J by 6 bases, leaving 5 bases between them. This CDR3 contains 12 residues.

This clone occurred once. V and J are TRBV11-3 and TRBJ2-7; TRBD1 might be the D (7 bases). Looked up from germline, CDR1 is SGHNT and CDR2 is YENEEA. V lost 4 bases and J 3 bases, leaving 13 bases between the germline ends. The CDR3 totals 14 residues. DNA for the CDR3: TGTGCCAGCAGCTATTCAGGGGGGAACTACGAGCAGTACTTC. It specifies CASSYSGGNYEQYF.

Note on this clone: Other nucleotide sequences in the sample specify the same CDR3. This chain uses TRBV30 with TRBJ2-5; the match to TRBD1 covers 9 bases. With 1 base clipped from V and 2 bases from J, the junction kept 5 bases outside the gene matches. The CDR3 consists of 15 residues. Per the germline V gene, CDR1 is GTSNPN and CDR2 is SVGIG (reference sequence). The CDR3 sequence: CAWSALGTGQETQYF. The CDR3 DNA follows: TGTGCCTGGAGTGCCTTGGGGACAGGGCAAGAGACCCAGTACTTC.

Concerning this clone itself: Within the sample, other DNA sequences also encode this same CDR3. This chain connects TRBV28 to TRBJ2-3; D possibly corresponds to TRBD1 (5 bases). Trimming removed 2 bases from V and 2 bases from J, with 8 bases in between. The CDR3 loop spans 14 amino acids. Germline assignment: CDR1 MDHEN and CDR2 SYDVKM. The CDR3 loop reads CASSLRGVTDTQYF. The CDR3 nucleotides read TGTGCCAGCAGTTTAAGGGGCGTCACAGATACGCAGTATTTT.

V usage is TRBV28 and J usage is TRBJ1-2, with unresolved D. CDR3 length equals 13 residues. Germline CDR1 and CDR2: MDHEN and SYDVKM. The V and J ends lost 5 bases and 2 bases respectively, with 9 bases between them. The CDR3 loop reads CASSPQRNYGYTF. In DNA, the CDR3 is TGTGCCAGCAGTCCCCAGAGGAACTATGGCTACACCTTC.

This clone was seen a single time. The CDR3 spells CASSPDPLSSYNEQFF. The CDR3 DNA sequence: TGTGCCAGCAGCCCGGACCCGTTAAGCTCCTACAATGAGCAGTTCTTC. The V gene is TRBV5-6, the J gene TRBJ2-1; D gene unclear. The germline V gene encodes CDR1 SGHDT and CDR2 YYEEEE. The CDR3 is 16 amino acids. Deletions cut 4 bases from V and 0 bases from J, with 14 bases between.

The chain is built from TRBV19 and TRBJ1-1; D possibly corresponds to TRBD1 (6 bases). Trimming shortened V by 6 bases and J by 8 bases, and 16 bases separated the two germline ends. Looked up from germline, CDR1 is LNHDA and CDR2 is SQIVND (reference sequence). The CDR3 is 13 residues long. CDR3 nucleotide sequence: TGTGCCAGTAGCCCTACAGGGCTTAGAGAAGCTTTCTTT. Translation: CASSPTGLREAFF.

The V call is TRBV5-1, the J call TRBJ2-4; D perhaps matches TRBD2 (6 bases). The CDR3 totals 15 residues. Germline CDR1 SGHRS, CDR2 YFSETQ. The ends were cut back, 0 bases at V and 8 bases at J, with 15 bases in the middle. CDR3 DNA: TGCGCCAGCAGCTTGGCAAGTCACTCGGGGGACATTCAGTACTTC. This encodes CASSLASHSGDIQYF.

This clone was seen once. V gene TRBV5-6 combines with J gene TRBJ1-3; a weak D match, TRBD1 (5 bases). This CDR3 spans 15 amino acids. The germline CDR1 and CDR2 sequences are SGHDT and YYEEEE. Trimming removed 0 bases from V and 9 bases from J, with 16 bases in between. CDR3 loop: CASSLAGQGRSTIYF. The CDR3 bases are TGTGCCAGCAGCTTGGCCGGGCAGGGTAGAAGCACCATATATTTT.

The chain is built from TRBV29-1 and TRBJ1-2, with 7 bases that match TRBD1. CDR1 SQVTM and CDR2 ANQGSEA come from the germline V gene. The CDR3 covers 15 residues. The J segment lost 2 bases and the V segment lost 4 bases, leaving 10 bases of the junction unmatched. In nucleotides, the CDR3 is TGCAGCGTTGTCCTAATTCAGGGGGGCAACTATGGCTACACCTTC. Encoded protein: CSVVLIQGGNYGYTF.